These 20 T cell receptor beta chains originate from one sample sequenced in a study of beta chain features in type 1 diabetes. What was sequenced were expressed TCRB transcripts, since all of the isolated RNA had been reverse transcribed. Here immunoSEQ multiplex PCR was the method, and the copy in TCRdb shows in-frame clones only, minus some. The sample records under 450,000 clones, roughly 14% being singletons. The sequenced sample was naive CD4+ T cells from blood. All receptors derive from a man in his thirties or forties in good health.

This clone was found a few times. The genes are TRBV25-1 and TRBJ2-7; 7 bases are a match to TRBD2. Trimming took 4 bases from V and 0 from J; bases not matched to a gene: 15. The CDR3 is made up of 18 amino acids. CDR1 and CDR2 (germline): MGHDK, SYGVNS. CDR3 loop: CASSGYNAGTTFSYEQYV. The CDR3 nucleotides are TGTGCCAGCAGTGGTTACAATGCCGGGACTACCTTCTCCTACGAGCAGTACGTC.

This clone has only a few counts. The chain combines TRBV4-3 with TRBJ2-1; 9 nucleotides align to TRBD2. This CDR3 is built from 15 residues. V shed 1 base, J shed 2 bases, and the junction held 0 bases outside the gene matches. Looked up from germline, CDR1 is LGHNA and CDR2 is YSLEER. Written as DNA, the CDR3 is TGCGCCAGCAGCCAAGGACTAGCGGCCTACAATGAGCAGTTCTTC. It translates to CASSQGLAAYNEQFF.

This clone was found a few times. This sample includes further DNA sequences coding for the same CDR3. The gene calls are TRBV6-6 and TRBJ2-5; D is unresolved. Trimming left V 0 bases short and J 5 bases short, with 4 bases between. This CDR3 comprises 12 residues. Germline V gene lookup returns CDR1 MNHNY and CDR2 SVGAGI (reference sequence). The CDR3 is CASSYSGETQYF. The CDR3 DNA reads TGTGCCAGCAGTTACTCAGGGGAGACCCAGTACTTC.

The gene calls are TRBV4-1 and TRBJ1-6, with 7 nucleotides matching TRBD1. The V segment lost 3 bases and the J segment 7 bases; nucleotides outside the gene matches: 12. This CDR3 is built from 17 residues. Germline V gives CDR1 MGHRA, CDR2 YSYEKL. CDR3 nucleotides: TGCGCCAGCAGCCATGAGAAGTCCAGGGGGGGAAATTCACCCCTCCACTTT. Its translation: CASSHEKSRGGNSPLHF.

The chain uses TRBV7-2 and TRBJ2-7, with D perhaps matching TRBD1 or TRBD2 (5 bases each). The CDR3 extends over 15 amino acids. The V end was cut by 4 bases, the J end by 4 bases, with 17 bases between. Germline V CDR1 and CDR2: SGHTA, FQGNSA. CDR3 bases: TGTGCCAGCAGCTCGGCCGGGGACCCGGGGTACGAGCAGTACTTC. The encoded protein is CASSSAGDPGYEQYF.

This chain connects TRBV4-2 to TRBJ2-2; a possible D gene is TRBD1 (6 bases). This CDR3 has 15 amino acids. V was pared by 1 base and J by 1 base, with 7 bases between. Germline V gene lookup returns CDR1 LGHNA and CDR2 YNFKEQ. CDR3 DNA: TGTGCCAGCAGCCAAGCGGGACAGAACACCGGGGAGCTGTTTTTT. It is translated as CASSQAGQNTGELFF.

The chain uses TRBV6-5 and TRBJ1-2; a possible D gene is TRBD1 (6 bases). The V end was cut by 4 bases, the J end by 8 bases, with 11 bases between. CDR1 MNHEY and CDR2 SVGAGI come from the germline V gene. The CDR3 consists of 12 residues. CDR3 bases: TGTGCCAGCAGTTTCAGGGGACGCGGCTACACCTTC. This codes for CASSFRGRGYTF.

CDR3 DNA: TGCAGCGTTGCCGGGACTGGCAACGGAGAGCAGTACGTC. Translating it yields CSVAGTGNGEQYV. The chain recombines TRBV29-1 with TRBJ2-7, with a tentative D call TRBD2 (6 bases). The germline gives CDR1 SQVTM, CDR2 ANQGSEA. CDR3 size: 13 residues. Trimming stripped 4 bases from V and 7 bases from J, with 17 bases between.

This chain uses TRBV2 with TRBJ2-7; 9 positions agree with TRBD1. V trimming: 8 bases; J trimming: 5 bases; junction bases outside the gene matches: 4. Per the germline V gene, CDR1 is SNHLY and CDR2 is FYNNEI. This CDR3 is 12 amino acids long. CDR3 loop: CASGTGFHEQYV. The CDR3 region has the DNA TGTGCCAGCGGGACAGGGTTCCACGAGCAGTACGTC.

The rearrangement uses TRBV9 and TRBJ1-5; no reliable D call. The CDR3 has 13 residues. The germline V gene encodes CDR1 SGDLS and CDR2 YYNGEE. The V and J ends lost 3 bases and 5 bases respectively, with 9 bases between them. The CDR3 reads CASSAHFDQPQHF. Here the CDR3 DNA reads TGTGCCAGCAGCGCTCACTTCGATCAGCCCCAGCATTTT.

The genes are TRBV7-2 and TRBJ2-5; TRBD2 matches 9 bases. The CDR3 is 14 residues long. Germline CDR1 and CDR2: SGHTA and FQGNSA. V shed 5 bases and J 4 bases; nucleotides not matched to a gene: 5. The chain's CDR3 is CASSATSGLETQYF. CDR3 nucleotides: TGTGCCAGCAGCGCAACTAGCGGGTTAGAGACCCAGTACTTC.

This clone turned up a few times. The genes are TRBV19 and TRBJ2-3, with D tentatively TRBD2 (6 bases). The CDR3 extends over 15 amino acids. The V end lost 0 bases, the J end lost 0 bases, and 7 bases lay between the germline ends. CDR1 and CDR2 from the germline V gene are LNHDA and SQIVND (reference sequence). The CDR3 DNA is TGTGCCAGTAGTATAGAGGGGAGGAGCACAGATACGCAGTATTTT. Protein product: CASSIEGRSTDTQYF.

The chain employs TRBV6-5 and TRBJ2-3; the D call may be TRBD1 or TRBD2 (6 bases each). Trimming stripped 2 bases from V and 6 bases from J, with 18 bases between. This CDR3 has 16 amino acids. Germline V gives CDR1 MNHEY, CDR2 SVGAGI. This chain's CDR3 is CASSYEARRGMDTQYF. In nucleotides, the CDR3 is TGTGCCAGCAGTTACGAGGCCAGGAGGGGGATGGATACGCAGTATTTT.

This clone was found a few times. J is TRBJ1-5 and V is TRBV29-1; perhaps TRBD1 as D (5 bases). The CDR3 runs to 13 residues. Germline V CDR1 and CDR2: SQVTM, ANQGSEA. The germline V and J ends were trimmed by 7 bases and 1 base, with 11 bases remaining between them. DNA of the CDR3: TGCAGCGCCTCCGGGGCGAGCAATCAGCCCCAGCATTTT. Protein: CSASGASNQPQHF.

The rearrangement joins TRBV7-9 to TRBJ2-1; D remains ambiguous. Per the germline V gene, CDR1 is SEHNR and CDR2 is FQNEAQ (reference sequence). This CDR3 is 15 amino acids long. V lost 4 bases and J 9 bases, leaving 19 bases between the germline ends. CDR3 in amino acids: CASSSESVDSSEQFF. The CDR3 DNA is TGTGCCAGCAGCTCGGAGAGTGTCGATTCGAGTGAGCAGTTCTTC. The complete variable domain, with remaining parts taken from reference TRBV7-9 and TRBJ2-1, reads DTGVSQNPRHKITKRGQNVTFRCDPISEHNRLYWYRQTLGQGPEFLTYFQNEAQLEKSRLLSDRFSAERPKGSFSTLEIQRTEQGDSAMYLCASSSESVDSSEQFFGPGTRLTVL.

This chain joins TRBV4-3 and TRBJ1-1, with a weak D call TRBD1 (6 bases). CDR1 and CDR2 (germline): LGHNA, YSLEER. With 6 bases removed from V and 4 bases from J, the gap between germline ends came to 27 bases. The CDR3 totals 18 residues. The CDR3 bases are TGCGCCAGCAGTCCCCGAAAAACGTCGGGGGCTGGGGGCACTGAAGCTTTCTTT. Amino acids: CASSPRKTSGAGGTEAFF.

This chain uses TRBV15 with TRBJ1-4; D is perhaps TRBD1 (5 bases). The germline CDR1 and CDR2 sequences are LNHNV and YYDKDF (reference sequence). The CDR3 runs 16 residues. Trimming removed 5 bases from V and 7 bases from J, with 20 bases in between. CDR3: CATSANWGYQGEKLFF. The CDR3 DNA reads TGTGCCACCAGCGCAAATTGGGGGTATCAAGGTGAAAAACTGTTTTTT.

The chain recombines TRBV10-3 with TRBJ2-1; perhaps TRBD2 as D (6 bases). The CDR3 spans 13 residues. The germline V gene encodes CDR1 ENHRY and CDR2 SYGVKD. The CDR3: CATKGQGLHEQFF. Written as DNA, the CDR3 is TGTGCTACCAAAGGGCAGGGACTCCATGAGCAGTTCTTC.

The table lists this clone with a few counts. The genes are TRBV29-1 and TRBJ2-7; D is possibly TRBD1 (6 bases). V lost 3 bases and J lost 0, with 6 bases in between. CDR3 length equals 12 residues. The V gene's germline CDR1 is SQVTM and CDR2 ANQGSEA. The CDR3 here is CSVEDSSYEQYF. The CDR3 DNA sequence: TGCAGCGTTGAGGACAGCTCCTACGAGCAGTACTTC.

This clone was seen only a few times. The chain joins TRBV2 to TRBJ2-7, with D perhaps being TRBD1 or TRBD2 (6 bases each). V shed 6 bases and J shed 4 bases, with 16 bases lying between them. There are 14 residues in the CDR3. The V gene's germline CDR1 is SNHLY and CDR2 FYNNEI. CDR3 sequence (DNA): TGTGCCAGCAGCCAGACTAGAGGACAGTACGAGCAGTACTTC. It specifies CASSQTRGQYEQYF.